These T cell receptor beta chains were read from a single sample in a study of T cell responses to AZD1222 COVID-19 vaccine. The repertoire was sequenced with immunoSEQ multiplex PCR; TCRdb's copy has only in-frame clones and lacks some. The repertoire includes 100,000 to 150,000 clones, around 84% of them detected once, and around 7.7% sits in the top ten. The sample consisted of peripheral blood, taken on day 0 of AZD1222 vaccination. The receptors originated from an adult in good health. Each CDR3 is given with its conserved first and last residue. D genes are given only for firm matches. The listing skips clone size in some rows; elsewhere it reads once, few, many or a size class.

>TRBJ1-2|.|TRBV5-8|TRBD1
TGTGCCAGCAGCCGGGACAGGGTCGGCTACACCTTC
CASSRDRVGYTF
>TRBJ2-2|.|TRBV5-1|TRBD1
TGCGCCAGCCGGGGACAGATGAACACCGGGGAGCTGTTTTTT
CASRGQMNTGELFF
>TRBJ1-5|.|TRBV7-9|.
TGTGCCAGCAGCTCGGACAGCCCAAGCAATCAGCCCCAGCATTTT
CASSSDSPSNQPQHF
>TRBJ1-3|.|TRBV5-1|.
TGCGCCAGCAGCCCGGGGGGGAGTAACACCATATATTTT
CASSPGGSNTIYF
>TRBJ2-7|few|TRBV3-1/TRBV3-2|TRBD2
TGTGCCAGCAGCCAGGGGGGCGGGAGGGCCTGGTCCTCCTACGAGCAGTACTTC
CASSQGGGRAWSSYEQYF
>TRBJ1-3|.|TRBV5-1|.
TGCGCCAGCAGCCGAGGCACCGAAGCTGGAAACACCATATATTTT
CASSRGTEAGNTIYF
>TRBJ2-3|.|TRBV4-2|.
TGTGCCAGCAGCCAGAACGGCGGAAGCGATACGCAGTATTTT
CASSQNGGSDTQYF
>TRBJ2-1|.|TRBV6-5|TRBD1
TGTGCCAGCAGATACGGGACAGCCAGCTCCTACAATGAGCAGTTCTTC
CASRYGTASSYNEQFF
>TRBJ2-5|once|TRBV15|.
TGTGCCACCAGCAGCGCTTCCCGGGGCCCGAGGAGAGAGACCCAGTACTTC
CATSSASRGPRRETQYF
>TRBJ1-3|.|TRBV7-9|TRBD1
TGTGCCAGCAGCTTAGGGACAGGGGGCAGCTCTGGAAACACCATATATTTT
CASSLGTGGSSGNTIYF
>TRBJ2-3|few|TRBV10-1|.
TGCGCCAGCAGTGAGTGTTCGACGGTTATCTGCACAGATACGCAGTATTTT
CASSECSTVICTDTQYF
>TRBJ2-1|.|TRBV2|.
TGTGCCATAGGTGGGTTCTACAATGAGCAGTTCTTC
CAIGGFYNEQFF
>TRBJ2-1|.|TRBV5-8|.
TGTGCCAGCCCCCCGGAGGGGGCCAGTTATGAGCAGTTCTTC
CASPPEGASYEQFF
>TRBJ2-2|.|TRBV7-2|.
TGTGCCAGCAGCAAACCGGGACCCCAGGCCACCGGGGAGCTGTTTTTT
CASSKPGPQATGELFF
>TRBJ2-2|.|TRBV5-1|.
TGCGCCAGCAGCGCAAGGACAGACACCGGGGAGCTGTTTTTT
CASSARTDTGELFF
>TRBJ2-7|.|TRBV4-2|.
TGTGCCAGCAGCCAAGTAGGCAGTAACTACGAGCAGTACTTC
CASSQVGSNYEQYF
>TRBJ2-7|.|TRBV7-8|.
TGTGCCAGCACCCAAGGAGGAGGGCTAGCGAGGTACGAGCAGTACTTC
CASTQGGGLARYEQYF
>TRBJ1-6|.|TRBV19|TRBD1
TGTGCCAGTAGTATACCGGGACAGAATAATTCACCCCTCCACTTT
CASSIPGQNNSPLHF
>TRBJ1-5|.|TRBV27|TRBD1
TGTGCCAGCAGTTTCGGGACAGGTCGCAATCAGCCCCAGCATTTT
CASSFGTGRNQPQHF
>TRBJ2-3|.|TRBV5-1|TRBD2
TGCGCCAGCAGCTTGGGTGCGGGGGGGCGGACAGATACGCAGTATTTT
CASSLGAGGRTDTQYF
>TRBJ2-1|.|TRBV19|TRBD1
TGTGCCAGTAGTGCTCAGGGGGCGCGAAGTGAGCAGTTCTTC
CASSAQGARSEQFF
>TRBJ2-7|.|TRBV19|.
TGTGCCAGTAGTGTCAGGGGAATAAGAAGCTCCTACGAGCAGTACTTC
CASSVRGIRSSYEQYF
>TRBJ2-5|.|TRBV28|TRBD2
TGTGCCAGCAGTTCCAGACTAGCGGGGACCGAGACCCAGTACTTC
CASSSRLAGTETQYF
>TRBJ1-4|.|TRBV6-2/TRBV6-3|.
TGTGCCAGCAGTTACTTCCACGAAGGAAAACTGTTTTTT
CASSYFHEGKLFF
>TRBJ1-2|.|TRBV5-4|.
TGTGCCAGCAGCTTGGCGGGGGGTGGGGCTAACTATGGCTACACCTTC
CASSLAGGGANYGYTF
>TRBJ1-1|.|TRBV11-3|TRBD1
TGTGCCACACAACCCCGAGGGGGCTCCGACATGAACACTGAAGCTTTCTTT
CATQPRGGSDMNTEAFF
>TRBJ2-7|.|TRBV18|TRBD2
TGTGCCAGCTCAAGCGGGGCCACCTACGAGCAGTACTTC
CASSSGATYEQYF
>TRBJ1-4|.|TRBV28|.
TGTGCCAGCCGAGGGGGGGGCTCAACTAATGAAAAACTGTTTTTT
CASRGGGSTNEKLFF
>TRBJ2-5|.|TRBV28|.
TGTGCCAGCAGTTCCCCTCCAGGGGTAGGAGAGACCCAGTACTTC
CASSSPPGVGETQYF
>TRBJ2-5|.|TRBV5-1|TRBD2
TGCGCCAGCTTTAGCGGGAGAGGACAAGAGACCCAGTACTTC
CASFSGRGQETQYF
>TRBJ1-6|.|TRBV7-3|TRBD1
TGTGCCAGCAGCTCGGACAGGGCAAGGGCCTCTTCACCCCTCCACTTT
CASSSDRARASSPLHF
>TRBJ2-7|.|TRBV19|TRBD2
TGTGCCAGTAGTAACCTAGCGGCATCTACCTACGAGCAGTACTTC
CASSNLAASTYEQYF
>TRBJ1-4|few|TRBV28|.
TGTGCCAGCAGTTACCCCGGGGGAGGGGGGGAAAAACTGTTTTTT
CASSYPGGGGEKLFF
>TRBJ1-5|.|TRBV30|.
TGTGCCTGGAGTTACGGGGGAATGAGCAATCAGCCCCAGCATTTT
CAWSYGGMSNQPQHF
>TRBJ2-7|.|TRBV30|.
TGTGCCTGGAGTGGCTGGGCCGCCTACGAGCAGTACTTC
CAWSGWAAYEQYF
>TRBJ2-7|.|TRBV9|TRBD1
TGTGCCAGCAGCCCCAGGACAGGGCCCTACGAGCAGTACTTC
CASSPRTGPYEQYF
>TRBJ2-7|.|TRBV18|TRBD1
TGTGCCAGCTCACCACCGGCCGGGACAGCTTCCTACGAGCAGTACTTC
CASSPPAGTASYEQYF
>TRBJ1-2|few|TRBV5-1|.
TGCGCCACCCAAGGGACTTTCTCCGATGGCTACACCTTC
CATQGTFSDGYTF
>TRBJ2-7|.|TRBV30|.
TGTGCCTGGAGTGTAGTTAGGGCCGGCTCCGAGCAGTACTTC
CAWSVVRAGSEQYF
>TRBJ2-5|.|TRBV20-1|.
TGCAGTGCCACTAGAGAGACCCAGTACTTC
CSATRETQYF
>TRBJ1-2|.|TRBV19|.
TGTGCCAGTAGAGCAGTGTCTAACTATGGCTACACCTTC
CASRAVSNYGYTF
>TRBJ2-5|.|TRBV6-5|.
TGTGCCAGCAGTTACTCCGCGGGAATTGAGACCCAGTACTTC
CASSYSAGIETQYF
>TRBJ1-5|.|TRBV21-1|.
TGTGCCAGCAGCAATGGCAATCAGCCCCAGCATTTT
CASSNGNQPQHF
>TRBJ2-3|once|TRBV3-1/TRBV3-2|.
TGTGCCAGCAGCCTGAGCGGAGCAGATACGCAGTATTTT
CASSLSGADTQYF
>TRBJ2-7|once|TRBV6-5|.
TGTGCCAGCATCCCTCTCTCGACAGGAACCTACGAGCAGTACTTC
CASIPLSTGTYEQYF
>TRBJ2-7|once|TRBV14|.
TGTGCCAGCAGCCGGGGCACGACCTACGAGCAGTACTTC
CASSRGTTYEQYF
>TRBJ1-1|.|TRBV18|.
TGTGCCAGCTCGACCAGGGGCCTGAACACTGAAGCTTTCTTT
CASSTRGLNTEAFF
>TRBJ2-2|.|TRBV27|.
TGTGCCAGCAGTCGCCGCCGATGGGGGGATTACACCGGGGAGCTGTTTTTT
CASSRRRWGDYTGELFF
>TRBJ1-1|.|TRBV28|.
TGTGCCAGCAGTCCGAGTCAGGGTTGGGGCACTGAAGCTTTCTTT
CASSPSQGWGTEAFF
>TRBJ1-2|.|TRBV5-1|.
TGCGCCAGCAGCTTAGAGGGCGCTAACTATGGCTACACCTTC
CASSLEGANYGYTF
>TRBJ1-5|.|TRBV21-1|.
TGTGCCAGCAGCAAAGTCGAGGACAGGGAGCCCAGTCAGCCCCAGCATTTT
CASSKVEDREPSQPQHF
>TRBJ1-1|.|TRBV13|.
TGTGCCAGCAGCCTCGGGACACCAAGGACTGAAGCTTTCTTT
CASSLGTPRTEAFF
>TRBJ1-1|.|TRBV5-5|.
TGTGCCAGCAGCTTACTAAGACCCTGGGGCAAACAGAACACTGAAGCTTTCTTT
CASSLLRPWGKQNTEAFF
>TRBJ1-5|.|TRBV6-2/TRBV6-3|TRBD1
TGTGCCAGCAGCCAGGGACAGGGAAGGGGAAGAGAAAGCAATCAGCCCCAGCATTTT
CASSQGQGRGRESNQPQHF
>TRBJ2-7|.|TRBV28|.
TGTGCCAGCAGTTTCTGGACGGGCTCCTACGAGCAGTACTTC
CASSFWTGSYEQYF
>TRBJ2-7|.|TRBV5-6|TRBD1
TGTGCCAGCAGCCAAGGGGGCAGGGGCGCGTACTACGAGCAGTACTTC
CASSQGGRGAYYEQYF
>TRBJ2-2|.|TRBV25-1|.
TGTGCCAGCAGTGAAGCCCGGGTCACCGGGGAGCTGTTTTTT
CASSEARVTGELFF
>TRBJ2-1|.|TRBV5-4|.
TGTGCCAGCAGCTTAGAAGGGCCTAGCTCCTACAATGAGCAGTTCTTC
CASSLEGPSSYNEQFF
>TRBJ2-2|.|TRBV6-5|.
TGTGCCAGCAGAGCTAACAGGTTGGGTGTCGGGGAGCTGTTTTTT
CASRANRLGVGELFF
>TRBJ2-2|.|TRBV27|TRBD2
TGTGCCAGCAGTACAGCGGGAGTGAGCACCGGGGAGCTGTTTTTT
CASSTAGVSTGELFF